The clone carrying this T cell receptor (beta chain) was recorded at least ten times. Its antigen is as yet unknown. This specimen belongs to a study of CD8+CD57+ T cells in acquired aplastic anemia. Study summary: Sorted CD4+ and CD8+ cell DNA averaged about 3 ug. General study results and limits: Roughly 31 CD8+ CDR3 sequences were shared between patients and controls.

TCR beta VDJ and CDR3 profiles were obtained from a genomic DNA template. TCRdb re-called the reads with MiXCR, one entry per CDR3 protein. This sample yields roughly 250,000 distinct CDR3 sequences, of which about 44% are seen a single time; 6.5% to 8% belongs to the top ten. From germline, CDR1 is SEHNR and CDR2 FQNEAQ (reference sequence). Unmatched junction bases numbered 8, after V lost 6 bases and J lost 1 base. The CDR3 spans 16 residues. Patients chosen for sequencing had shown CD8+CD57+ cell expansion by flow cytometry. Each of the patients presented with severe acquired aplastic anemia. By the time of blood sampling, patients had still received no therapy.

This chain links TRBV7-9 with TRBJ2-1; 8 positions agree with TRBD2. This receptor was obtained from a human donor with aplastic anemia. The sample consisted of sorted CD4+, CD8+, or CD8+CD57+ T cells (not recorded which) from PBMCs. CDR3 sequence: CASRGPSGSSYNEQFF. The CDR3 DNA follows: TGTGCCAGCAGGGGACCGAGCGGGAGTTCCTACAATGAGCAGTTCTTC. The full variable domain, completed using reference TRBV7-9 and TRBJ2-1, is DTGVSQNPRHKITKRGQNVTFRCDPISEHNRLYWYRQTLGQGPEFLTYFQNEAQLEKSRLLSDRFSAERPKGSFSTLEIQRTEQGDSAMYLCASRGPSGSSYNEQFFGPGTRLTVL.